Following are 20 T cell receptor beta chains from one sample sequenced in a study of T cells in localized non-small cell lung cancer (dated by TCRdb to between 2020 and 2021). The library was built by means of the immunoSEQ multiplex PCR assay. The source is immuneACCESS, and TCRdb retained only in-frame sequences with V and J called. Part of the clones is not carried over; for the studies checked, unresolved V genes explain less than half of this, and the remainder is unexplained. The sample table records 1,500 or so clones; over 20% of these occur just once. The ten largest account for roughly a sixth of the sample. Specimen: normal lung tissue next to the tumor, collected before any cancer treatment. These receptors all stem from a female donor of 60 years or more with stage I squamous cell lung carcinoma.

The V call is TRBV11-3, the J call TRBJ1-4, with TRBD1 identical over 8 bases. The CDR3 covers 16 residues. The V gene's germline CDR1 is SGHNT and CDR2 YENEEA. V shed 4 bases, J shed 2 bases, and the junction held 6 bases outside the gene matches. Written as DNA, the CDR3 is TGTGCCAGCAGCTCAGGGGGCGCGGATACTAATGAAAAACTGTTTTTT. Encoded protein: CASSSGGADTNEKLFF.

This clone was counted a few times. The chain joins TRBV11-3 to TRBJ2-1; TRBD2 agrees at 13 bases. V gave up 5 bases and J gave up 8 bases; unmatched junction bases: 6. This CDR3 has 15 residues. Germline V gives CDR1 SGHNT, CDR2 YENEEA. CDR3: CASSPTSGRAYEQFF. CDR3 bases: TGTGCCAGCAGCCCCACTAGCGGGAGGGCCTATGAGCAGTTCTTC.

In its sample, this clone ranks as hyperexpanded (1% or more). V usage is TRBV11-3 and J usage is TRBJ1-3; maybe TRBD1 (6 bases). Between the trimmed V and J ends, which lost 5 bases and 0 bases, there was a span of 14 bases. The germline V gene has CDR1 SGHNT and CDR2 YENEEA. The CDR3 length is 16 residues. The CDR3 loop reads CASSQDTGHSGNTIYF. CDR3 nucleotide sequence: TGTGCCAGCAGCCAGGATACAGGGCACTCTGGAAACACCATATATTTT.

This clone was detected only a few times. This chain links TRBV6-8 with TRBJ2-7, with D perhaps matching TRBD1 (6 bases). CDR1 is MNHGY and CDR2 is SAAAGT in the germline V gene. V dropped 1 base and J dropped 5 bases, with 12 bases sitting between them. The CDR3 contains 14 residues. The CDR3, as DNA: TGTGCCAGCAGTTACTTGAACCGACAGGACGAGCAGTACTTC. It specifies CASSYLNRQDEQYF.

This clone turned up a few times. J is TRBJ2-1 and V is TRBV11-3, with a possible D match to TRBD1 (6 bases). The CDR3 is made up of 16 amino acids. V was pared by 4 bases and J by 9 bases, with 22 bases between. Per the germline V gene, CDR1 is SGHNT and CDR2 is YENEEA. CDR3 DNA: TGTGCCAGCAGCTCTCGAGGGACACTCAACGGTCCTGAGCAGTTCTTC. This codes for CASSSRGTLNGPEQFF.

This sequence joins TRBV6-8 and TRBJ2-7, with a possible D match to TRBD2 (6 bases). V lost 7 bases and J 2 bases, leaving 18 bases between the germline ends. The germline CDR1 and CDR2 sequences are MNHGY and SAAAGT. The CDR3 contains 15 residues. The CDR3: CASTTGGGGTYEQYF. The CDR3 DNA reads as TGTGCCAGCACCACCGGTGGGGGAGGTACCTACGAGCAGTACTTC.

The sample holds a few counts of this clone. This rearrangement joins TRBV11-3 to TRBJ2-3; D is ambiguous. Germline CDR1 is SGHNT and CDR2 is YENEEA. This CDR3 has 14 residues. Trimming took 5 bases from V and 3 from J, leaving 12 bases between them. The chain's CDR3 is CASSQREDTDTQYF. Here the CDR3 DNA reads TGTGCCAGCAGCCAAAGAGAGGATACAGATACGCAGTATTTT. The complete variable domain, with remaining parts taken from reference TRBV11-3 and TRBJ2-3, reads EAGVVQSPRYKIIEKKQPVAFWCNPISGHNTLYWYLQNLGQGPELLIRYENEEAVDDSQLPKDRFSAERLKGVDSTLKIQPAELGDSAVYLCASSQREDTDTQYFGPGTRLTVL.

By sample fraction, this clone is large. The rearrangement uses TRBV6-8 and TRBJ2-1; the D gene is possibly TRBD2 (5 bases). From germline, CDR1 is MNHGY and CDR2 SAAAGT. V was cut by 5 bases and J by 1 base, with 9 bases left in between. This CDR3 is built from 14 residues. The CDR3 sequence: CASSDWESYNEQFF. The CDR3 nucleotides are TGTGCCAGCAGTGATTGGGAGTCCTACAATGAGCAGTTCTTC.

The V gene is TRBV10-1, the J gene TRBJ2-1; D perhaps matches TRBD2 (5 bases). Germline CDR1 reads WNHNN; CDR2 reads SYGVQD (reference sequence). The V and J ends lost 3 bases and 7 bases respectively, with 7 bases between them. The CDR3 length is 12 residues. The DNA of the CDR3 is TGCGCCAGCAGTGATTGGGAGAATGAGCAGTTCTTC. Protein sequence: CASSDWENEQFF.

V is TRBV5-1 and J is TRBJ1-6; tentative D call: TRBD1 (6 bases). Germline V gives CDR1 SGHRS, CDR2 YFSETQ. The CDR3 extends over 15 amino acids. V shed 7 bases and J shed 7 bases, with 18 bases lying between them. Written as DNA, the CDR3 is TGCGCCAGCGCCGGGGACAACGCTCGAAATTCACCCCTCCACTTT. Amino acids: CASAGDNARNSPLHF.

The chain links TRBV28 to TRBJ2-3; TRBD1 matches 10 bases. J lost 10 bases, V lost 4 bases, and 11 bases had no gene match. In germline, CDR1 is MDHEN, CDR2 SYDVKM. The CDR3 loop spans 15 amino acids. This CDR3 reads CASSSSGTGDRAQYF. CDR3 nucleotides: TGTGCCAGCAGTTCATCCGGGACAGGGGATCGGGCGCAGTATTTT.

The chain employs TRBV10-1 and TRBJ2-7; D remains unclear. The CDR3 loop spans 11 amino acids. Germline V gene lookup returns CDR1 WNHNN and CDR2 SYGVQD (reference sequence). Trimming pared 8 bases from V and 4 bases from J, leaving 9 bases between. The CDR3 loop is CASGPSYEQYF. CDR3 in DNA: TGCGCCAGCGGGCCCAGTTACGAGCAGTACTTC.

The chain uses TRBV29-1 and TRBJ2-1, with D possibly TRBD2 on 5 matching bases. Germline CDR1 is SQVTM and CDR2 is ANQGSEA. Trimming cost V 5 bases and J 2 bases, with 16 bases left between them. This CDR3 is built from 15 residues. CDR3 residues: CSVLGPSGTYNEQFF. CDR3 nucleotide sequence: TGCAGCGTTCTCGGGCCCAGCGGCACCTACAATGAGCAGTTCTTC.

The chain couples TRBV5-1 to TRBJ1-1; 7 nucleotides align to TRBD1. Germline V gives CDR1 SGHRS, CDR2 YFSETQ. J lost 0 bases, V lost 1 base, and 3 bases had no gene match. This CDR3 spans 15 amino acids. The CDR3, as DNA: TGCGCCAGCAGCTTGTCAGGGGGAGTGAACACTGAAGCTTTCTTT. Protein product: CASSLSGGVNTEAFF.

The chain is built from TRBV30 and TRBJ1-5; unclear D gene. Germline assignment: CDR1 GTSNPN and CDR2 SVGIG (reference sequence). The CDR3 contains 13 residues. V lost 4 bases and J lost 5, with 12 bases in between. CDR3 in DNA: TGTGCCTGGACGGCATGGGCCGATCAGCCCCAGCATTTT. Protein product: CAWTAWADQPQHF.

This clone appeared a few times. V and J are TRBV6-8 and TRBJ1-2; possibly TRBD1 for D (5 bases). V lost 2 bases and J 3 bases, leaving 7 bases between the germline ends. Germline assignment: CDR1 MNHGY and CDR2 SAAAGT. The CDR3 extends over 13 amino acids. The CDR3 nucleotides are TGTGCCAGCAGTTACGGGGGAGACTATGGCTACACCTTC. Its protein is CASSYGGDYGYTF.

By sample fraction, this clone is large. This chain joins TRBV6-8 and TRBJ1-4; TRBD1 matches at 7 bases. Germline V gene data show CDR1 as MNHGY and CDR2 as SAAAGT. This CDR3 contains 15 residues. V trimming: 4 bases; J trimming: 3 bases; junction bases outside the gene matches: 5. The DNA for the CDR3 is TGTGCCAGCAGTTTTACGACAGGGCCTAATGAAAAACTGTTTTTT. Protein product: CASSFTTGPNEKLFF.

In its sample, this clone was seen a few times. The chain is built from TRBV6-8 and TRBJ1-1; D unresolved. The CDR3 is 13 amino acids. Germline lookup yields CDR1 MNHGY and CDR2 SAAAGT. V was clipped by 5 bases and J by 8 bases, with 15 bases between them. In DNA, the CDR3 is TGTGCCAGCAGTCTAAGGGTAGGCTTGGAAGCTTTCTTT. Translating it yields CASSLRVGLEAFF.

The CDR3 sequence: CASSLSQGGDGYTF. Written as DNA, the CDR3 is TGTGCCAGCAGCTTGAGTCAGGGGGGAGATGGCTACACCTTC. J is TRBJ1-2 and V is TRBV11-3; 7 nucleotides align to TRBD1. V trimming: 3 bases; J trimming: 6 bases; junction bases outside the gene matches: 7. The CDR3 covers 14 residues. Germline values: CDR1 SGHNT, CDR2 YENEEA.

This clone was observed a few times. The CDR3 protein is CASSRNSYGYTF. DNA of the CDR3: TGTGCCAGCAGTAGGAACAGCTATGGCTACACCTTC. The chain is built from TRBV9 and TRBJ1-2; no clear D. Germline values: CDR1 SGDLS, CDR2 YYNGEE. Between the trimmed V and J ends, which lost 5 bases and 4 bases, there was a span of 9 bases. This CDR3 has 12 residues.